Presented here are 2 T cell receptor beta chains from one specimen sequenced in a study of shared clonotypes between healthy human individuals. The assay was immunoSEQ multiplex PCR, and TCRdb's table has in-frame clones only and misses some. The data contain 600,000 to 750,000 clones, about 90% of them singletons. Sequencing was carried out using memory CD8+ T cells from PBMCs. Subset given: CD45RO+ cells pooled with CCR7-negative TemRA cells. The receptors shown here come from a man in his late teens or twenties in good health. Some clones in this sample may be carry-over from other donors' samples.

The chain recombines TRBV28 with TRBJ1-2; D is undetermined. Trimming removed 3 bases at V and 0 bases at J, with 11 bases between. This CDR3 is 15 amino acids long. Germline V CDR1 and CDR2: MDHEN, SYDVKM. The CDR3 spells CASSFLPRSNYGYTF. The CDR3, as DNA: TGTGCCAGCAGTTTTCTTCCAAGGTCTAACTATGGCTACACCTTC.

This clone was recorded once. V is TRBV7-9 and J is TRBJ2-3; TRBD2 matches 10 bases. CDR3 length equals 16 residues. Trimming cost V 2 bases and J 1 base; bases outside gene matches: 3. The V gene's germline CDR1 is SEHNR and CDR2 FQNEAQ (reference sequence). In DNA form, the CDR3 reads TGTGCCAGCAGCTTACCCGGGACTAGCGGCACAGATACGCAGTATTTT. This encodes CASSLPGTSGTDTQYF.